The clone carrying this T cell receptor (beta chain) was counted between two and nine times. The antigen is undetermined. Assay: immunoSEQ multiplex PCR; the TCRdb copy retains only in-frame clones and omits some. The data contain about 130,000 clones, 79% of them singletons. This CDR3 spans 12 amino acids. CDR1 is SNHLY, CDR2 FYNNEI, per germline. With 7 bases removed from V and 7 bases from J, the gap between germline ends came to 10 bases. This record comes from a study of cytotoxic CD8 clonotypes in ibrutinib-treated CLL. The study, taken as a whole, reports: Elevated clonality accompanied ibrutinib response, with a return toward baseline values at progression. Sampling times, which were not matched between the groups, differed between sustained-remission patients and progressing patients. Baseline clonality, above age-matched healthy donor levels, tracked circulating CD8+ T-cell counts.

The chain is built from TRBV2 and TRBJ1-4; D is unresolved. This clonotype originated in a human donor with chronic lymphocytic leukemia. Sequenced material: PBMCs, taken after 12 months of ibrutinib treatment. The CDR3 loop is CASMVEVEKLFF. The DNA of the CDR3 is TGTGCCAGCATGGTTGAGGTTGAAAAACTGTTTTTT.